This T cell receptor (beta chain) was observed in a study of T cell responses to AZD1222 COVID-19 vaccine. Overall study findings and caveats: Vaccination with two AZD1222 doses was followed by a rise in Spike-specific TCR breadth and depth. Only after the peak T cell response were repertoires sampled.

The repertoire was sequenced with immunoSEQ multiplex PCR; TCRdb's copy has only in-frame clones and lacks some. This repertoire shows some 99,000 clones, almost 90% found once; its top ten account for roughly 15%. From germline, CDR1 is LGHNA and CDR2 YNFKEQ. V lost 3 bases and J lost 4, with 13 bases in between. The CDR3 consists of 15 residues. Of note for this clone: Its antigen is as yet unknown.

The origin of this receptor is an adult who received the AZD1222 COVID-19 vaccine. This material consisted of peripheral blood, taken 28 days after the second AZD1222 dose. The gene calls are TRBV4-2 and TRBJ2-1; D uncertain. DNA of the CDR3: TGTGCCAGCAGCCAGCAAGATGGTTCGTACAATGAGCAGTTCTTC. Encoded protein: CASSQQDGSYNEQFF.